This TCR beta chain was recorded in a study of cytomegalovirus exposure and HLA in healthy donors. Points from the study as a whole: Other equally common chains were less clonally expanded than HLA-associated TCR beta chains, a later analysis showed. Trimming of TCR beta V- and J-genes showed a link, identified in a later analysis, to a missense DCLRE1C variant.

Donors were nominally healthy when sampled, though unrecorded immune exposures were likely. CDR1 is SGHTS, CDR2 YDEGEE, per germline. The V gene lost 2 bases and the J gene lost 8 bases, with 19 bases spanning the gap. The CDR3 covers 15 residues. It was with 60 Vbeta and 13 Jbeta primers that the PCR ran. TCRdb's copy holds only in-frame clones and misses some; the assay was immunoSEQ multiplex PCR. In the table there are over 150,000 clones, roughly 78% of which are singletons. On this clone: Its antigen is unidentified.

The chain combines TRBV5-8 with TRBJ1-2, with unresolved D. Sequenced material: PBMCs. The clonotype was recovered from a woman in her fifties or sixties in good health and CMV-seropositive. CDR3 in amino acids: CASSLGQATLRGYTF. The CDR3, as DNA: TGTGCCAGCAGCTTAGGCCAGGCCACCCTTCGCGGCTACACCTTC.